This TCR beta chain emerged from a study of OX40 agonist ivuxolimab in advanced cancers. Background on the study: Ivuxolimab is an agonistic anti-OX40 (CD134) antibody, and patients were treated with it.

Trimming stripped 0 bases from V and 4 bases from J, with 11 bases between. The CDR3 has 14 residues. Germline V CDR1 and CDR2: SGHRS, YFSETQ. TCRdb's table, derived via immunoSEQ multiplex PCR, lists solely in-frame clones and lacks some. The data hold under 70,000 clones, with about 85% observed a single time. As regards this clone: Its antigen is unknown. Other DNA sequences in this sample translate to the same CDR3.

Overall study results and limits: On average, a greater number of expanded clones characterised CD8+ T cells relative to CD4+.

Sequenced material: CD4+ or CD8+ T cells sorted from blood, taken in a trial of the OX40 agonist ivuxolimab. The clonotype originates from an adult with an advanced solid tumor such as melanoma, head and neck, liver or kidney cancer. V usage is TRBV5-1 and J usage is TRBJ2-7, with D perhaps given as TRBD1 or TRBD2 (6 bases each). The CDR3 nucleotides read TGCGCCAGCAGCTTGGCCGGGGGCGCATACGAGCAGTACTTC. Translation: CASSLAGGAYEQYF.